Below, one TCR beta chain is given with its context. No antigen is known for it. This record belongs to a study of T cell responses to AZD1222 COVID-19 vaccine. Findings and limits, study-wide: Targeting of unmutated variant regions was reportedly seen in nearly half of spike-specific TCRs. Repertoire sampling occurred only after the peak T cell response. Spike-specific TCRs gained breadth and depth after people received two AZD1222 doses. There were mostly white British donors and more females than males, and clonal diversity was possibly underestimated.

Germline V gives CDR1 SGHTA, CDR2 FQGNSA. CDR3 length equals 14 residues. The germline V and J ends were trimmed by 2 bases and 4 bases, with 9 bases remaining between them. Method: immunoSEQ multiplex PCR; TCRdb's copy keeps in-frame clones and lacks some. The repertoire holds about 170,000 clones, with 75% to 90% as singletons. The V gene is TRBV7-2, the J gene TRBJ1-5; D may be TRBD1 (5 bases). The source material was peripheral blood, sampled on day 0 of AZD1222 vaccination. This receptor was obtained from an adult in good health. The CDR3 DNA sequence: TGTGCCAGCAGCTTAAGTGGGGGGAATCAGCCCCAGCATTTT. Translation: CASSLSGGNQPQHF.